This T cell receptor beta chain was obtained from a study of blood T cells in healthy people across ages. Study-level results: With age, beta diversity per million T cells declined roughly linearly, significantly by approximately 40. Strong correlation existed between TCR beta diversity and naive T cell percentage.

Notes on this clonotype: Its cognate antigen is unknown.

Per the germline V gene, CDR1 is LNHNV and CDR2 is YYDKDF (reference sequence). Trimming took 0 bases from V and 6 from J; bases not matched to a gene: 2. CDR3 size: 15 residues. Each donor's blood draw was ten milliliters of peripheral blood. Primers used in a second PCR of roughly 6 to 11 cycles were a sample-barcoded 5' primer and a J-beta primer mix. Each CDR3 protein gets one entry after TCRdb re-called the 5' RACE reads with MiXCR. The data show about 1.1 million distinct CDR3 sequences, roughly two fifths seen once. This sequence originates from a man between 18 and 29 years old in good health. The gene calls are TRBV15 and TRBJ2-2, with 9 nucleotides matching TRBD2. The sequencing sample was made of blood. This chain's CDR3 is CATSRDKRGAGELFF. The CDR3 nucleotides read TGTGCCACCAGCAGAGATAAGCGGGGGGCCGGGGAGCTGTTTTTT.